This T cell receptor (beta chain) originates from a study of T cell responses to AZD1222 COVID-19 vaccine. This clone occurred a few times. Its antigen is not known. Sequencing used immunoSEQ multiplex PCR; TCRdb keeps in-frame clones, though not all of them. The sample lists 120,000 or so clones; 85% to 90% were seen once. Overall study results and limits: Donor demographics were predominantly white British with a female majority; clonal diversity may be underestimated. CD4 TCRs associated with vaccination spanned spike, dominating at 160-218 and 743-854.

Germline V CDR1 and CDR2: MGHRA, YSYEKL. V was trimmed by 4 bases and J by 3 bases, leaving 15 bases between them. The CDR3 consists of 15 residues. The source is an adult in good health. The rearrangement uses TRBV4-1 and TRBJ1-2; possible D gene TRBD1, 6 bases. This sample comprised peripheral blood, obtained on day 0 of AZD1222 vaccination. Written as DNA, the CDR3 is TGCGCCAGCAGCCTAGGGGGAGCAGGGGACTATGGCTACACCTTC. It is translated as CASSLGGAGDYGYTF.